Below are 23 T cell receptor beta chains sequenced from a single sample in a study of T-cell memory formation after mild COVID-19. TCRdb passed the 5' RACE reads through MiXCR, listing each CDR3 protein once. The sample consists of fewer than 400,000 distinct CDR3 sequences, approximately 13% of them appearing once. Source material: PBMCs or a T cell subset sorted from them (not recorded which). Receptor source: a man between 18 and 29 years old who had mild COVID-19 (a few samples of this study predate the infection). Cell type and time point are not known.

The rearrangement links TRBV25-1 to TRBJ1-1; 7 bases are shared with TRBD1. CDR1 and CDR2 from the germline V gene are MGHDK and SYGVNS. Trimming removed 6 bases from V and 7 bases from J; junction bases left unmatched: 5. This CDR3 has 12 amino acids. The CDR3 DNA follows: TGTGCCAGCAGAACCCCAGGGGGTGAAGCTTTCTTT. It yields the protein CASRTPGGEAFF.

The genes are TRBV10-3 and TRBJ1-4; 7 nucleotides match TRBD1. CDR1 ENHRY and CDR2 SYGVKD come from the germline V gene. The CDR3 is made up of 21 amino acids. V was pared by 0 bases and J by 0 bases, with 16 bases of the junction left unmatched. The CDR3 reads CAISESIGEGGLWATNEKLFF. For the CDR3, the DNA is TGTGCCATCAGTGAGTCGATAGGTGAAGGGGGCCTCTGGGCAACTAATGAAAAACTGTTTTTT.

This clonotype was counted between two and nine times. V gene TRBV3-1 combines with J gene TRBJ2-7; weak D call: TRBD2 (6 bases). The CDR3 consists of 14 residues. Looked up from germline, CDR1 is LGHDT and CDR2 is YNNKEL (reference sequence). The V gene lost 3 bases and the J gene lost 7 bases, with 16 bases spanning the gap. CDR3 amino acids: CASSHSSGPGEQYF. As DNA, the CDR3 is TGTGCCAGCAGCCATAGTAGCGGCCCGGGTGAGCAGTACTTC.

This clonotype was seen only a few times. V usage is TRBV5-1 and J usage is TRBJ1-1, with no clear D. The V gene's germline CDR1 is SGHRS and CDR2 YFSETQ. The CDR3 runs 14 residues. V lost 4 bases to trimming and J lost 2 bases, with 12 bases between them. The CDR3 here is CASSPRPHNTEAFF. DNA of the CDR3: TGCGCCAGCAGCCCCCGCCCACACAACACTGAAGCTTTCTTT.

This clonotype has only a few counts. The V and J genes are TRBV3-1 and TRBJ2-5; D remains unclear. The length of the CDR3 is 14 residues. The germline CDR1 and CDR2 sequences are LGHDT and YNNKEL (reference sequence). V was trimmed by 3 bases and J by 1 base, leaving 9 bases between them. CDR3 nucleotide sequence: TGTGCCAGCAGCCATCGCCGGAGCCAAGAGACCCAGTACTTC. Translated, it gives CASSHRRSQETQYF.

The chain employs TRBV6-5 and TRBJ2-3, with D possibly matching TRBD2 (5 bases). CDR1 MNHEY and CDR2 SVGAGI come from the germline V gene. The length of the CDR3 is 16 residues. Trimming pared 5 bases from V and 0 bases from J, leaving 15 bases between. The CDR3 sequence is CASSLSFWTSTDTQYF. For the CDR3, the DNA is TGTGCCAGCAGTCTATCCTTTTGGACTAGCACAGATACGCAGTATTTT.

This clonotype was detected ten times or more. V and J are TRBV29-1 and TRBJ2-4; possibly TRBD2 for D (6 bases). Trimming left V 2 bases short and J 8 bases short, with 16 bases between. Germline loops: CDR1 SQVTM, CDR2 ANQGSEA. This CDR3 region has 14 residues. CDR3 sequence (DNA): TGCAGCGTTGAACGCCCCGGGACGGGGGACATTCAGTACTTC. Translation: CSVERPGTGDIQYF.

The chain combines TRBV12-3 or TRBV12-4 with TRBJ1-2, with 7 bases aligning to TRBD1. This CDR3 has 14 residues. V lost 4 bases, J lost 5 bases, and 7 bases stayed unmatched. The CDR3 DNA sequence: TGTGCCAGCAGTTGGTCAGGGGGGGGTTATGGCTACACCTTC. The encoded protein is CASSWSGGGYGYTF.

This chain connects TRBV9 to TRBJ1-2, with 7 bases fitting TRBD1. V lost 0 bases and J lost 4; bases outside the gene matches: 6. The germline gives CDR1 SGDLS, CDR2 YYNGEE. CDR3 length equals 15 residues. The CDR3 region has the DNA TGTGCCAGCAGCGTAGGGACAGGAGATAGCTATGGCTACACCTTC. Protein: CASSVGTGDSYGYTF.

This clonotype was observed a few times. CDR3 protein: CASSQGWGSSSYEQYF. The CDR3 DNA is TGCGCCAGCAGCCAAGGGTGGGGGTCGAGCTCCTACGAGCAGTACTTC. V is TRBV4-1 and J is TRBJ2-7, with D perhaps being TRBD1 or TRBD2 (5 bases each). This CDR3 is built from 16 residues. V lost 1 base to trimming and J lost 0 bases, with 13 bases between them. CDR1 MGHRA and CDR2 YSYEKL come from the germline V gene.

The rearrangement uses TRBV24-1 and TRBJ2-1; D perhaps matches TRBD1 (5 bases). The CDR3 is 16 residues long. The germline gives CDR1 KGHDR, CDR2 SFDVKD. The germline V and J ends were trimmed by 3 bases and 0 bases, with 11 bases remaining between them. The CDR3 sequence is CATSDVKQVSYNEQFF. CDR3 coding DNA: TGTGCCACCAGTGATGTAAAACAGGTCTCCTACAATGAGCAGTTCTTC.

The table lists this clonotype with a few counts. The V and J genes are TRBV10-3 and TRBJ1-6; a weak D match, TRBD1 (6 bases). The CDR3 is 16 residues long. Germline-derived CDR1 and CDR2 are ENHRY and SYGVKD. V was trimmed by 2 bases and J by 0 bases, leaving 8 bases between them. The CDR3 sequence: CAISEQGSSYNSPLHF. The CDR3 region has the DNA TGTGCCATCAGTGAGCAGGGGAGCTCCTATAATTCACCCCTCCACTTT.

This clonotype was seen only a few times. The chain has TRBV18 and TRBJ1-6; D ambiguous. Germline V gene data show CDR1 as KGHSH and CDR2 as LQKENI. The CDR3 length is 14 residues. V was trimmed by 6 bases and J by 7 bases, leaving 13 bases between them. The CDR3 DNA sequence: TGTGCCAGCTCCCAGCAGGAGAGCAATTCACCCCTCCACTTT. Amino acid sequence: CASSQQESNSPLHF. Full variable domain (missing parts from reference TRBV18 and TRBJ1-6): NAGVMQNPRHLVRRRGQEARLRCSPMKGHSHVYWYRQLPEEGLKFMVYLQKENIIDESGMPKERFSAEFPKEGPSILRIQQVVRGDSAAYFCASSQQESNSPLHFGNGTRLTVT.

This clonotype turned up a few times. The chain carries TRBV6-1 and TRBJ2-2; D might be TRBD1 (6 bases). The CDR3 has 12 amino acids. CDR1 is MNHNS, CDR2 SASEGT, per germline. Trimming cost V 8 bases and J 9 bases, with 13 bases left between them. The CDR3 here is CASLTGSRELFF. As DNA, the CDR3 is TGTGCCAGCCTAACAGGGTCCAGGGAGCTGTTTTTT.

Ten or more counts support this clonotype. The CDR3 DNA reads TGTGCCAGCAGCCAAGATAGGGCTAGCGGGGGGCTTAGCACAGATACGCAGTATTTT. Its protein is CASSQDRASGGLSTDTQYF. The rearrangement joins TRBV3-1 to TRBJ2-3; 11 bases map to TRBD2. With V trimmed by 0 bases and J by 0 bases, 8 bases remained unmatched. Germline V gene data show CDR1 as LGHDT and CDR2 as YNNKEL (reference sequence). The length of the CDR3 is 19 residues.

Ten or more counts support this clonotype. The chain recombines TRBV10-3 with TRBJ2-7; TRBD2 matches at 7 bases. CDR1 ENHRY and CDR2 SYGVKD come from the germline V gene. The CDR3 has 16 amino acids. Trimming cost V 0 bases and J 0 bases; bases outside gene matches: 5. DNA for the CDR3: TGTGCCATCAGTGAGTCGATTAGCGGGTCCTCCTACGAGCAGTACTTC. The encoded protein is CAISESISGSSYEQYF.

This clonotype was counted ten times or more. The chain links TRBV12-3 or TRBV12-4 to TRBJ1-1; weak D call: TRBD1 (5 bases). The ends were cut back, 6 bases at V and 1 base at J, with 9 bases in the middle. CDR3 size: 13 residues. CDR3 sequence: CASSRTGNTEAFF. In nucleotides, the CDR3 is TGTGCCAGCAGCCGCACAGGGAACACTGAAGCTTTCTTT.

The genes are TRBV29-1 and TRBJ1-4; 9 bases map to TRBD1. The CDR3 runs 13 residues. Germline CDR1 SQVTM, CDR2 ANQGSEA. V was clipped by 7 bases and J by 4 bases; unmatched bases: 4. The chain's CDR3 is CSAWTGVNEKLFF. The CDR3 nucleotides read TGCAGCGCTTGGACAGGGGTTAATGAAAAACTGTTTTTT.

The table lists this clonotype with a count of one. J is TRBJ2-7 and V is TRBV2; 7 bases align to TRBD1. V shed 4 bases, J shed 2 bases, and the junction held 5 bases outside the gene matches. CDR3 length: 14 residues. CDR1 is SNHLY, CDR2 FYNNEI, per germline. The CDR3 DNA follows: TGTGCCAGCAGTGCGCCGGGACAGACCTACGAGCAGTACTTC. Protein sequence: CASSAPGQTYEQYF.

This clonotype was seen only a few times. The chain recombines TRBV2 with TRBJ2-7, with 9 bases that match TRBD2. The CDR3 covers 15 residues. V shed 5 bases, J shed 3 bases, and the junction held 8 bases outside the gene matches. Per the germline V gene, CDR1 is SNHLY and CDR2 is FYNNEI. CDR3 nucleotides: TGTGCCAGCAGTCCTAGCGGGGCCAACCTCTACGAGCAGTACGTC. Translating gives CASSPSGANLYEQYV.

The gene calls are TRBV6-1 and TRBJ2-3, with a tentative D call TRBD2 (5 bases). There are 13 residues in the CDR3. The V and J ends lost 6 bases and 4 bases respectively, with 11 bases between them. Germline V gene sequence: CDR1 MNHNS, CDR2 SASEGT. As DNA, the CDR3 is TGTGCCAGCAGCAAAACTAGGGCAGATACGCAGTATTTT. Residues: CASSKTRADTQYF.

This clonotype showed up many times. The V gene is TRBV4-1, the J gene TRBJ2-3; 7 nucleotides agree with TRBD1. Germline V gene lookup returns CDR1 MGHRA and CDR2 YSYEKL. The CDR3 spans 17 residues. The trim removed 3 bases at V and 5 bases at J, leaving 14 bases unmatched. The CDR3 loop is CASSHRVDRVWGDTQYF. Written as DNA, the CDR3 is TGCGCCAGCAGCCATAGGGTCGACAGGGTCTGGGGAGATACGCAGTATTTT.

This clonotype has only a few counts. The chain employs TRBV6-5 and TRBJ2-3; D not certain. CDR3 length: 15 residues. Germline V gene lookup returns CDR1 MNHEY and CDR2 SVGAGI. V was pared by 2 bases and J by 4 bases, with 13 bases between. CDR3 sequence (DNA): TGTGCCAGCAGTTACACCTCCGCAGGTGCAGATACGCAGTATTTT. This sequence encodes CASSYTSAGADTQYF.